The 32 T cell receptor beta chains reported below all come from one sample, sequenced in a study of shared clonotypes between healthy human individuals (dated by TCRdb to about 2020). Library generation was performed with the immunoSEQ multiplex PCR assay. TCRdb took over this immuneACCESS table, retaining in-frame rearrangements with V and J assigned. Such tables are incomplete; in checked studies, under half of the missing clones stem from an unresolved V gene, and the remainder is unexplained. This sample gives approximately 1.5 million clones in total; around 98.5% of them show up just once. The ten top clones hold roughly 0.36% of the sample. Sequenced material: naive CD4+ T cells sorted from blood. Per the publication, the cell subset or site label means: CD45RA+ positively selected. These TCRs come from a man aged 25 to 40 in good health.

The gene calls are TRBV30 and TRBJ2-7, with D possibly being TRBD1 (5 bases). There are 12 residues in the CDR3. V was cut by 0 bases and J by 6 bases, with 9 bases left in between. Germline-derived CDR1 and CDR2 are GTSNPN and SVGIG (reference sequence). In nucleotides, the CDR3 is TGTGCCTGGAGTGTACAGGACCGCGAGCAGTACTTC. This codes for CAWSVQDREQYF.

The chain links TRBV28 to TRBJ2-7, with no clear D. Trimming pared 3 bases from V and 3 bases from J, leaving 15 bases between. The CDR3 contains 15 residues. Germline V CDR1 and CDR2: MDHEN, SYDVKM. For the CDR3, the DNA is TGTGCCAGCAGTTTTCTCGGACCCGGCGGCTACGAGCAGTACTTC. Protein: CASSFLGPGGYEQYF. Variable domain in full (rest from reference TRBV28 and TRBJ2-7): DVKVTQSSRYLVKRTGEKVFLECVQDMDHENMFWYRQDPGLGLRLIYFSYDVKMKEKGDIPEGYSVSREKKERFSLILESASTNQTSMYLCASSFLGPGGYEQYFGPGTRLTVT.

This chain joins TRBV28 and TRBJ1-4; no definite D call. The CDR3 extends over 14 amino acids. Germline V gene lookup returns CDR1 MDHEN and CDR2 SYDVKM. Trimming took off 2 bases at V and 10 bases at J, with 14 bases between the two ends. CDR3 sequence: CASSLGTEDGKLFF. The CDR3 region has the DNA TGTGCCAGCAGTTTAGGAACGGAGGATGGAAAACTGTTTTTT.

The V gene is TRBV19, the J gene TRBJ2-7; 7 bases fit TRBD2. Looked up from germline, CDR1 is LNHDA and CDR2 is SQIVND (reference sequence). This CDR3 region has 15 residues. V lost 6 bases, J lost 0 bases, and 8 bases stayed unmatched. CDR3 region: CASRRQGGSSYEQYF. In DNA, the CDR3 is TGTGCCAGTAGACGCCAGGGAGGGAGCTCCTACGAGCAGTACTTC.

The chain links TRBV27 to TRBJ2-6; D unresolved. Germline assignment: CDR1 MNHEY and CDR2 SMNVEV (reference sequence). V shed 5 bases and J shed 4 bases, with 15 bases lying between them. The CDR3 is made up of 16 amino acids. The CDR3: CASSQPSQRGANVLTF. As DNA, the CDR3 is TGTGCCAGCAGTCAACCGTCCCAGAGGGGGGCCAACGTCCTGACTTTC.

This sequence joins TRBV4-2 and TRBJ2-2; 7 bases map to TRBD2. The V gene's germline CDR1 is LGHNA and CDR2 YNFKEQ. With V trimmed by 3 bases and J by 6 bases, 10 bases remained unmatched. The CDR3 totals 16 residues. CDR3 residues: CASSQRGAGEPGELFF. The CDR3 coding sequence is TGTGCCAGCAGCCAGCGAGGCGCGGGAGAACCCGGGGAGCTGTTTTTT.

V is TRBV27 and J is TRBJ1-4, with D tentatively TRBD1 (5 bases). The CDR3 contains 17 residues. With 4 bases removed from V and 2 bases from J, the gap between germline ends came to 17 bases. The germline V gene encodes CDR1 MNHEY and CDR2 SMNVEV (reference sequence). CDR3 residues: CASSSSGVLWTNEKLFF. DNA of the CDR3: TGTGCCAGCAGTTCCTCGGGGGTTTTATGGACTAATGAAAAACTGTTTTTT.

In DNA, the CDR3 is TGTGCCAGCAGTGATGCCCCAGGAGGCGGCTACACCTTC. Translating it yields CASSDAPGGGYTF. The chain links TRBV25-1 to TRBJ1-2; the D is unclear. This CDR3 contains 13 residues. The germline CDR1 and CDR2 sequences are MGHDK and SYGVNS. Between the trimmed V and J ends, which lost 3 bases and 8 bases, there was a span of 13 bases.

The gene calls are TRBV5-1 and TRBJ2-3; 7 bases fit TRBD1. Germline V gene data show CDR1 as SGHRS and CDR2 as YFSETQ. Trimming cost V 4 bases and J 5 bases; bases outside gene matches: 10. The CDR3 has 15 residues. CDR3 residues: CASSPRDRIRDTQYF. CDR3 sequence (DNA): TGCGCCAGCAGCCCCCGGGACAGAATAAGAGATACGCAGTATTTT.

CDR3 DNA sequence: TGTGCCAGCAGTTACCCGACAGGAATTGGCAATCAGCCCCAGCATTTT. It encodes CASSYPTGIGNQPQHF. The J gene is TRBJ1-5, the V gene TRBV6-6; perhaps TRBD1 as D (6 bases). The CDR3 is 16 residues long. The V end lost 2 bases, the J end lost 2 bases, and 13 bases lay between the germline ends. CDR1 and CDR2 from the germline V gene are MNHNY and SVGAGI (reference sequence).

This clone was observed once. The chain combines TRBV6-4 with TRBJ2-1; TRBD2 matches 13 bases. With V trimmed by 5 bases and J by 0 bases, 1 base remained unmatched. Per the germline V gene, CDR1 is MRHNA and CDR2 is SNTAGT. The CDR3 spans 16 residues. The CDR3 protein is CASSRTSGSSYNEQFF. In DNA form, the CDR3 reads TGTGCCAGCAGTAGGACTAGCGGGAGCTCCTACAATGAGCAGTTCTTC.

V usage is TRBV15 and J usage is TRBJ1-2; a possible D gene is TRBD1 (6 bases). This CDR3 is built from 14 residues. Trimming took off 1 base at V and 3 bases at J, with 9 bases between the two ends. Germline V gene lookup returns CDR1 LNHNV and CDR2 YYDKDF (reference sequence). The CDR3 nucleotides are TGTGCCACCAGCAGAGGACAGGAAGACTATGGCTACACCTTC. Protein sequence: CATSRGQEDYGYTF.

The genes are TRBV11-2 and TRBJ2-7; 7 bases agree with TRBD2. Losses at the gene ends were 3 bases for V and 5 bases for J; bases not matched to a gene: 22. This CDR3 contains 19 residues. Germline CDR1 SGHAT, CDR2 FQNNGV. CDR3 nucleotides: TGTGCCAGCAGCTTTACAATCCCGGACTTGGCGGGAGTAAGGAACGAGCAGTACTTC. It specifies CASSFTIPDLAGVRNEQYF. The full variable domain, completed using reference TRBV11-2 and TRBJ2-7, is EAGVAQSPRYKIIEKRQSVAFWCNPISGHATLYWYQQILGQGPKLLIQFQNNGVVDDSQLPKDRFSAERLKGVDSTLKIQPAKLEDSAVYLCASSFTIPDLAGVRNEQYFGPGTRLTVT.

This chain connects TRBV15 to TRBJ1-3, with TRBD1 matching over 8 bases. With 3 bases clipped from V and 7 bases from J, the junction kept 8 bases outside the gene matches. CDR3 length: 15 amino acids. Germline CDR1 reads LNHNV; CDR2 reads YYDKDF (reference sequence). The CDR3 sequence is CATSRSRQGANTIYF. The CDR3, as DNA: TGTGCCACCAGCAGGAGTAGGCAGGGGGCGAACACCATATATTTT.

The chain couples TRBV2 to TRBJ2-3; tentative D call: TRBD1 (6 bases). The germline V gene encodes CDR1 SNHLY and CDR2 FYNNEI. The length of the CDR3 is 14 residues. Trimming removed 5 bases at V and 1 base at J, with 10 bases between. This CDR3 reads CASSLEGGTDTQYF. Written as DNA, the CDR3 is TGTGCCAGCAGTCTCGAGGGGGGCACAGATACGCAGTATTTT.

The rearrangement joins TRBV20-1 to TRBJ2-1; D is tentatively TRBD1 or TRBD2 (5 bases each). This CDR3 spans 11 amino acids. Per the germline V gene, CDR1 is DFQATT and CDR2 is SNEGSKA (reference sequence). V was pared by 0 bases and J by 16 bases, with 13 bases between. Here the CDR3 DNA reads TGCAGTGCTAGAGAGGGGACGGGGCTCTTCTTC. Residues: CSAREGTGLFF.

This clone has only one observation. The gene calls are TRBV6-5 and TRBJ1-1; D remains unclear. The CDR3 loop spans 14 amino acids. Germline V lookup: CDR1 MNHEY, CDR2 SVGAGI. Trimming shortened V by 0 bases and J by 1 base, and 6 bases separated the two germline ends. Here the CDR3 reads CASSYSSANTEAFF. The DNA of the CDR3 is TGTGCCAGCAGTTACTCTTCGGCGAACACTGAAGCTTTCTTT.

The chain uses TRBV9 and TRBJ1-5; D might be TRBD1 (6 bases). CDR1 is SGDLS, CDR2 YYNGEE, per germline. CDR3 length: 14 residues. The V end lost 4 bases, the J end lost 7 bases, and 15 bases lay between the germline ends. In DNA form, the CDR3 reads TGTGCCAGCAGCCCCACAGGGAACGGACAGCCCCAGCATTTT. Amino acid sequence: CASSPTGNGQPQHF. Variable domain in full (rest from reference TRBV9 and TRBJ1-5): DSGVTQTPKHLITATGQRVTLRCSPRSGDLSVYWYQQSLDQGLQFLIQYYNGEERAKGNILERFSAQQFPDLHSELNLSSLELGDSALYFCASSPTGNGQPQHFGDGTRLSIL.

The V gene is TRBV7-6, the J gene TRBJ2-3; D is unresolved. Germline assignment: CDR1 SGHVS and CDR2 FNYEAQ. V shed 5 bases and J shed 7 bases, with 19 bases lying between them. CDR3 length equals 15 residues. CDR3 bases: TGTGCCAGCAGCCCCAGTCGTCTCGGGTTTTATACGCAGTATTTT. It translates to CASSPSRLGFYTQYF.

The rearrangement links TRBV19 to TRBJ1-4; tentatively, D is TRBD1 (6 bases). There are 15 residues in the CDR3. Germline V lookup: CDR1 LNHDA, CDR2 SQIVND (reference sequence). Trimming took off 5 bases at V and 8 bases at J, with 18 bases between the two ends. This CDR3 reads CASSAYRVGNEKLFF. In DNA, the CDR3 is TGTGCCAGTAGTGCCTACAGGGTGGGAAACGAAAAACTGTTTTTT.

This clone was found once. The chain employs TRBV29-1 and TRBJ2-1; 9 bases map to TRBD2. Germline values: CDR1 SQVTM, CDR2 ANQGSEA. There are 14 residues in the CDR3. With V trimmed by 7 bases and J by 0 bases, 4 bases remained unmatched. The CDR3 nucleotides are TGCAGCGCGACTAGCGGAAGCTCCTACAATGAGCAGTTCTTC. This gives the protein CSATSGSSYNEQFF.

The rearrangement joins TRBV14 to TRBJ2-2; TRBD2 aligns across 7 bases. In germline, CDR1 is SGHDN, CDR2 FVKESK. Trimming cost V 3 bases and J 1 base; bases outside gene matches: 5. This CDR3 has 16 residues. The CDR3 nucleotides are TGTGCCAGCAGCCACCTTAGCGGGTTGAACACCGGGGAGCTGTTTTTT. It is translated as CASSHLSGLNTGELFF.

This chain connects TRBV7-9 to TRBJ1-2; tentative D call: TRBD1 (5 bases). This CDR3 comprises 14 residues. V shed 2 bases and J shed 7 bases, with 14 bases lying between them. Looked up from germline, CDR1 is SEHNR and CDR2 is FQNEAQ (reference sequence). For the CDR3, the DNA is TGTGCCAGCAGCTTATCGGACAAACGGACTGGCTACACCTTC. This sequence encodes CASSLSDKRTGYTF.

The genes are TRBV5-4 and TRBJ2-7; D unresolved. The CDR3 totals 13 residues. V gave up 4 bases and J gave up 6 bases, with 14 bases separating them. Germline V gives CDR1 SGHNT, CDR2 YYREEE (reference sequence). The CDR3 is CASSPRNSSEQYF. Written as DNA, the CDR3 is TGTGCCAGCAGCCCGCGCAACAGTTCCGAGCAGTACTTC.

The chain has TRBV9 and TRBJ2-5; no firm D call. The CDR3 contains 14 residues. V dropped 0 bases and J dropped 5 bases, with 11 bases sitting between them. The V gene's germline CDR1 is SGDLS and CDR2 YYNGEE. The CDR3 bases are TGTGCCAGCAGCGTAGGGCGTGGAGTGGAGACCCAGTACTTC. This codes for CASSVGRGVETQYF. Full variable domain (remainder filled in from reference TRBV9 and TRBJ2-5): DSGVTQTPKHLITATGQRVTLRCSPRSGDLSVYWYQQSLDQGLQFLIQYYNGEERAKGNILERFSAQQFPDLHSELNLSSLELGDSALYFCASSVGRGVETQYFGPGTRLLVL.

The CDR3 reads CASSPILGGYGYTF. CDR3 in DNA: TGTGCCAGCAGCCCTATACTGGGGGGCTATGGCTACACCTTC. This sequence joins TRBV7-9 and TRBJ1-2; possible D gene TRBD1, 5 bases. Germline assignment: CDR1 SEHNR and CDR2 FQNEAQ (reference sequence). Trimming took off 5 bases at V and 4 bases at J, with 14 bases between the two ends. CDR3 length: 14 amino acids.

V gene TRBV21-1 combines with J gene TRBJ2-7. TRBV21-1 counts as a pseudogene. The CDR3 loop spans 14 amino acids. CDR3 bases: TGTGCCAGCAGCGGACCCCCGGGACGTCGCGAGCAGTACTTC. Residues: CASSGPPGRREQYF.

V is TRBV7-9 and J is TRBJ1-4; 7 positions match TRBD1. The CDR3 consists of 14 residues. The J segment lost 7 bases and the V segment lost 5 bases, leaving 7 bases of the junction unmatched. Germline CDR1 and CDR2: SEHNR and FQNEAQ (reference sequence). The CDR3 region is CASSGDRDAEKLFF. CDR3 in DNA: TGTGCCAGCAGCGGCGACAGGGATGCTGAAAAACTGTTTTTT.

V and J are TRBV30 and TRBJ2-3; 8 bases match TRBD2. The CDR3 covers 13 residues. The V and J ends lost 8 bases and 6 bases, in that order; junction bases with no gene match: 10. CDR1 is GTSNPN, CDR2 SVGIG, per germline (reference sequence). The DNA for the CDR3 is TGTGCCCTGAGTCCGGGAGGGGGGGATACGCAGTATTTT. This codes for CALSPGGGDTQYF.

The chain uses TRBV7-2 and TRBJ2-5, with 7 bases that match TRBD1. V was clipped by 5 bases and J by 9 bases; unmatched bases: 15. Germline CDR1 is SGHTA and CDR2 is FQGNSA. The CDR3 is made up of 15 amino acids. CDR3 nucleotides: TGTGCCAGCAGCGGTACCGGGACAGCCTTTGGGGCCCAGTACTTC. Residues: CASSGTGTAFGAQYF.

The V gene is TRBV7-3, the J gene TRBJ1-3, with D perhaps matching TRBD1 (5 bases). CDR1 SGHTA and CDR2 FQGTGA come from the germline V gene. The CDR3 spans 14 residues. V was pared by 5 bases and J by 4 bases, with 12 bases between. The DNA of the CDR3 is TGTGCCAGCAGCGTCAGGGTATACGGAAACACCATATATTTT. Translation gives CASSVRVYGNTIYF.

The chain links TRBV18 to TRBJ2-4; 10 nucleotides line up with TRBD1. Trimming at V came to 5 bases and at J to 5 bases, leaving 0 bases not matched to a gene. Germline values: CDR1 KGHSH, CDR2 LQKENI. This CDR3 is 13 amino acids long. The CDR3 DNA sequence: TGTGCCAGCTCAGGACAGGGGGAAAACATTCAGTACTTC. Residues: CASSGQGENIQYF.